Listed below are T cell receptor beta chains from one sample, sequenced in a study of a mutant IDH1 vaccine in newly diagnosed glioma. TCRdb's table, derived via immunoSEQ multiplex PCR, lists solely in-frame clones and lacks some. The table has roughly 71,000 clones, 70% to 90% seen once; the top ten hold around 2.9%. The specimen was PBMCs, collected from a glioma patient treated with radiotherapy, temozolomide or both. The receptors come from a man younger than 40 with glioma. Both conserved end residues are trimmed from each CDR3. Fields, in order: V gene, D gene, J gene, CDR3 length, clone size, CDR3 protein. D genes are given only for firm matches. A clone size is listed for some rows: how often the clone was seen (once, few, many), or a class if it is expanded.

v_gene: TRBV5-4; d_gene: .; j_gene: TRBJ1-1; len: 12; abundance: few; CDR3aa: ASSLVGEGAEAF
v_gene: TRBV27; d_gene: .; j_gene: TRBJ1-1; len: 12; abundance: few; CDR3aa: ASTDTGPSGEAF
v_gene: TRBV6-1; d_gene: TRBD2; j_gene: TRBJ2-7; len: 13; abundance: .; CDR3aa: ASSERTSGGYEQY
v_gene: TRBV7-6; d_gene: TRBD1; j_gene: TRBJ1-3; len: 12; abundance: .; CDR3aa: ASSLSGGDGTIY
v_gene: TRBV5-1; d_gene: TRBD1; j_gene: TRBJ1-2; len: 15; abundance: once; CDR3aa: ASSSFLQGSQPYGYT
v_gene: TRBV11-2; d_gene: .; j_gene: TRBJ1-3; len: 14; abundance: .; CDR3aa: ASSFKGPSSGNTIY
v_gene: TRBV10-2; d_gene: .; j_gene: TRBJ1-6; len: 12; abundance: .; CDR3aa: ASSTRSTNSPLH
v_gene: TRBV7-8; d_gene: .; j_gene: TRBJ1-3; len: 12; abundance: .; CDR3aa: ASSLQGRGNTIY
v_gene: TRBV7-9; d_gene: .; j_gene: TRBJ1-1; len: 13; abundance: .; CDR3aa: ASRSPYSGDTEAF
v_gene: TRBV10-2; d_gene: TRBD2; j_gene: TRBJ2-4; len: 17; abundance: once; CDR3aa: ASSESMLGLAGKLDIQY